This TCR beta chain was sequenced during a study of regulatory T cells in long-lasting Graves disease. Study observations and caveats: Persistent Graves' cases showed lower TCR diversity than newly diagnosed cases.

Worth noting for this clonotype: What it recognizes is unknown.

Trimming left V 4 bases short and J 4 bases short, with 11 bases between. Germline V gives CDR1 ENHRY, CDR2 SYGVKD. CDR3 length: 14 residues. The time point denotes: newly diagnosed GD, antithyroid drugs for less than 3 months. After RNA was extracted from PBMCs, the TCR library was made from it. For TCR beta, libraries came from iRepertoire HTBI primers and Arm-PCR of CDR3 regions. TCRdb itself ran the multiplex PCR reads through MiXCR, one entry per CDR3 protein. Among about 470,000 distinct CDR3 sequences listed, just under 15% were seen once. The sample was also reused in another study, on T cells in Graves' hyperthyroidism and ophthalmopathy. That paper notes: A first-round RT-PCR of the TCR CDR3 used the HTBI primer set.

The sequencing here drew on peripheral blood mononuclear cells (PBMCs), taken at new diagnosis, from a patient treated with antithyroid drugs. The chain recombines TRBV10-3 with TRBJ2-4; possibly TRBD2 for D (5 bases). The origin of this receptor is a woman in her thirties with Graves disease. Here the CDR3 DNA reads TGTGCCATCAGTGGTCAAAGCGGAAAAAACATTCAGTACTTC. Translation: CAISGQSGKNIQYF.